Below are 22 T cell receptor beta chains sequenced from a single sample in a study of identical twins (dated by TCRdb to about 2016). The library relied on 5' RACE. Sequenced on an Illumina HiSeq 2000. The public sequencing data were trimmed at Q25 with fastp and processed into clonotypes with MiXCR by TCRdb, which kept only in-frame beta chains. CDR3 protein sequences are deduplicated, and each keeps its most common genes and DNA. The sample table lists fewer than 650,000 distinct CDR3 sequences, more than 9% of them with a count of one. Under 3% of the sample lies in the top ten. The data also belong to a second study, concerning yellow fever vaccine responses in identical twins.

Sequenced sample: PBMCs. The receptor source for this set is a woman aged 18-29 years in good health.

There are many counts of this clonotype. At one boundary the junction diverges from the germline segment, which might be a read error. The genes are TRBV12-3 or TRBV12-4 and TRBJ2-3, with 11 bases matching TRBD2. The CDR3 contains 12 residues. The CDR3 DNA follows: TGTGCCAGCAGTGACGGGACTAGCGGATCGAATTTT. This codes for CASSDGTSGSNF.

This clonotype has just a few counts. The chain employs TRBV20-1 and TRBJ1-6; D not resolved. The germline gives CDR1 DFQATT, CDR2 SNEGSKA (reference sequence). This CDR3 is built from 14 residues. The V end lost 0 bases, the J end lost 9 bases, and 12 bases lay between the germline ends. The CDR3 nucleotides read TGCAGTGCTAGAGATATCCTCGCGTCTTCACCCCTCCACTTT. Translation: CSARDILASSPLHF.

V and J are TRBV4-1 and TRBJ2-7; D may be TRBD1 (6 bases). Trimming stripped 4 bases from V and 5 bases from J, with 21 bases between. Germline CDR1 and CDR2: MGHRA and YSYEKL. The CDR3 has 16 amino acids. The CDR3 DNA sequence: TGCGCCAGCAGCCCCCCCTGGGCAGGGGATAGGGACGAGCAGTACTTC. Translated, it gives CASSPPWAGDRDEQYF.

This clonotype appeared a single time. V and J are TRBV9 and TRBJ2-7; TRBD2 aligns across 15 bases. The germline CDR1 and CDR2 sequences are SGDLS and YYNGEE. The CDR3 has 15 residues. The junction had 5 bases not matched to a gene; V was cut back by 3 bases and J by 7 bases. The CDR3 DNA sequence: TGTGCCAGCAGCGCTGGACTAGCGGGGGGGCGTGAGCAGTACTTC. It is translated as CASSAGLAGGREQYF.

The genes are TRBV6-1 and TRBJ2-5; TRBD1 matches at 7 bases. Germline CDR1 MNHNS, CDR2 SASEGT. This CDR3 spans 17 amino acids. V was pared by 6 bases and J by 5 bases, with 18 bases of the junction left unmatched. The CDR3: CASSRQQGPLKVETQYF. Here the CDR3 DNA reads TGTGCCAGCAGCCGCCAACAGGGGCCACTTAAAGTGGAGACCCAGTACTTC.

The sample holds a few counts of this clonotype. This chain uses TRBV2 with TRBJ2-5; maybe TRBD2 (5 bases). Trimming removed 4 bases at V and 5 bases at J, with 14 bases between. The CDR3 has 14 amino acids. Germline-derived CDR1 and CDR2 are SNHLY and FYNNEI. CDR3 in amino acids: CASSALLAWETQYF. In DNA form, the CDR3 reads TGTGCCAGCAGTGCCCTTCTAGCTTGGGAGACCCAGTACTTC.

This clonotype was seen ten or more times. This chain joins TRBV2 and TRBJ2-1; D remains ambiguous. V lost 11 bases and J 10 bases, leaving 18 bases between the germline ends. The germline V gene encodes CDR1 SNHLY and CDR2 FYNNEI. This CDR3 has 12 residues. The CDR3 is CASSYVISEQFF. The CDR3 bases are TGTGCCTCCAGCTATGTCATATCGGAGCAGTTCTTC.

This clonotype has just a few counts. The chain joins TRBV7-2 to TRBJ2-7; 7 bases map to TRBD1. The CDR3 consists of 14 residues. V was clipped by 5 bases and J by 4 bases; unmatched bases: 8. Per germline, CDR1 SGHTA and CDR2 FQGNSA. As DNA, the CDR3 is TGTGCCAGCAGCACCCTGACAGGGACGTACGAGCAGTACTTC. Its protein is CASSTLTGTYEQYF.

This clonotype came up a few times. The chain's CDR3 is CASSLATSGGPLGQYF. For the CDR3, the DNA is TGTGCCAGCAGCTTAGCGACTAGCGGGGGCCCGCTTGGGCAGTATTTT. V gene TRBV7-8 combines with J gene TRBJ2-3, with 12 nucleotides matching TRBD2. This CDR3 comprises 16 residues. Per germline, CDR1 SGHVS and CDR2 FQNEAQ. With V trimmed by 0 bases and J by 11 bases, 9 bases remained unmatched.

The sample holds a few counts of this clonotype. The genes are TRBV27 and TRBJ2-1, with 9 bases that match TRBD2. The CDR3 has 17 residues. V was pared by 3 bases and J by 7 bases, with 13 bases of the junction left unmatched. Germline CDR1 is MNHEY and CDR2 is SMNVEV (reference sequence). The CDR3 protein is CASSFLGVAGVGNEQFF. The CDR3 region has the DNA TGTGCCAGCAGTTTCTTGGGGGTAGCGGGAGTGGGGAATGAGCAGTTCTTC.

This clonotype was found a few times. The V and J genes are TRBV2 and TRBJ1-4, with a tentative D call TRBD1 (5 bases). This CDR3 has 13 amino acids. Trimming stripped 1 base from V and 8 bases from J, with 8 bases between. Germline-derived CDR1 and CDR2 are SNHLY and FYNNEI. The CDR3 DNA reads as TGTGCCAGCAGTGAAGTCCGACAGGAAAAACTGTTTTTT. This sequence encodes CASSEVRQEKLFF.

This clonotype was recorded many times. The chain couples TRBV7-9 to TRBJ1-1; TRBD1 matches at 7 bases. The germline CDR1 and CDR2 sequences are SEHNR and FQNEAQ (reference sequence). CDR3 length: 13 residues. V shed 4 bases, J shed 4 bases, and the junction held 3 bases outside the gene matches. CDR3 in amino acids: CASSSTGSTEAFF. The CDR3 coding sequence is TGTGCCAGCAGCTCGACAGGGAGCACTGAAGCTTTCTTT.

This clonotype showed up just a few times. The chain links TRBV6-2 or TRBV6-3 to TRBJ2-1; possible D gene TRBD2, 6 bases. The CDR3 length is 16 residues. The germline CDR1 and CDR2 sequences are MNHEY and SVGEGT. The ends were cut back, 7 bases at V and 0 bases at J, with 16 bases in the middle. For the CDR3, the DNA is TGTGCCAGCAAAGGTGGCGGGATCAGCTCCTACAATGAGCAGTTCTTC. Protein sequence: CASKGGGISSYNEQFF.

This clonotype was recorded many times. This sequence joins TRBV10-3 and TRBJ2-7; 12 bases map to TRBD2. The germline gives CDR1 ENHRY, CDR2 SYGVKD. The V segment lost 4 bases and the J segment 3 bases; nucleotides outside the gene matches: 4. CDR3 size: 15 residues. CDR3 nucleotide sequence: TGTGCCATCAGTGCACCGACTAGCGGGGGCTACGAGCAGTACTTC. It yields the protein CAISAPTSGGYEQYF.

The CDR3 protein is CASSKVKKLLSNSPLHF. DNA for the CDR3: TGTGCCAGCAGCAAAGTGAAAAAACTCCTATCTAATTCACCCCTCCACTTT. This chain links TRBV21-1 with TRBJ1-6. TRBV21-1 is deemed a pseudogene. This CDR3 is 17 amino acids long.

This clonotype was observed many times. The chain combines TRBV5-1 with TRBJ2-5, with 8 bases aligning to TRBD2. V dropped 3 bases and J dropped 4; count of bases not matched to a gene: 5. The CDR3 has 14 amino acids. Germline V lookup: CDR1 SGHRS, CDR2 YFSETQ. The CDR3 reads CASSSRTSGETQYF. The CDR3 DNA sequence: TGCGCCAGCAGCTCACGAACTAGCGGAGAGACCCAGTACTTC. Looking up the rest from reference TRBV5-1 and TRBJ2-5 gives the full variable domain: KAGVTQTPRYLIKTRGQQVTLSCSPISGHRSVSWYQQTPGQGLQFLFEYFSETQRNKGNFPGRFSGRQFSNSRSEMNVSTLELGDSALYLCASSSRTSGETQYFGPGTRLLVL.

This clonotype was picked up a small number of times. The chain employs TRBV28 and TRBJ2-6, with TRBD1 matching 8 bases. The CDR3 length is 16 residues. The V segment lost 3 bases and the J segment 4 bases; nucleotides outside the gene matches: 5. Germline values: CDR1 MDHEN, CDR2 SYDVKM. The CDR3 loop reads CASSFLGQEGANVLTF. The CDR3 nucleotides read TGTGCCAGCAGTTTTCTGGGACAGGAAGGGGCCAACGTCCTGACTTTC.

This clonotype was recorded a few times. CDR3 sequence reads: CASRGGTAYNEQFF. The CDR3 nucleotides read TGTGCCAGCAGGGGGGGGACTGCCTACAATGAGCAGTTCTTC. The chain couples TRBV12-3 or TRBV12-4 to TRBJ2-1; 7 bases map to TRBD2. The CDR3 contains 14 residues. V shed 6 bases and J 2 bases; nucleotides not matched to a gene: 4.

This clonotype was detected only a few times. The chain is built from TRBV19 and TRBJ2-2; tentative D call: TRBD1 (6 bases). This CDR3 has 14 residues. The ends were cut back, 3 bases at V and 6 bases at J, with 11 bases in the middle. Germline CDR1 is LNHDA and CDR2 is SQIVND (reference sequence). DNA of the CDR3: TGTGCCAGTAGTATGATTAAGGGGGCCGGGGAGCTGTTTTTT. Protein product: CASSMIKGAGELFF.

The chain uses TRBV7-3 and TRBJ2-1; possibly TRBD1 for D (6 bases). V was trimmed by 0 bases and J by 9 bases, leaving 6 bases between them. CDR1 and CDR2 from the germline V gene are SGHTA and FQGTGA. This CDR3 has 12 amino acids. The CDR3 DNA sequence: TGTGCCAGCAGCTTAACGGGGGCTGAGCAGTTCTTC. Its translation: CASSLTGAEQFF.

The chain uses TRBV10-3 and TRBJ2-3, with 8 bases identical to TRBD2. Germline CDR1 and CDR2: ENHRY and SYGVKD. Trimming took 5 bases from V and 5 from J; bases not matched to a gene: 12. The CDR3 length is 16 residues. CDR3 region: CAISSLSGRAIDTQYF. For the CDR3, the DNA is TGTGCCATCAGTAGTCTCTCCGGGAGGGCCATAGATACGCAGTATTTT.

This clonotype was recorded at least ten times. The rearrangement joins TRBV6-4 to TRBJ2-1, with 9 bases matching TRBD1. The germline V gene has CDR1 MRHNA and CDR2 SNTAGT. There are 14 residues in the CDR3. V shed 4 bases, J shed 7 bases, and the junction held 5 bases outside the gene matches. CDR3 in DNA: TGTGCCAGCAGTGTACAGGGGGCGCTTAATGAGCAGTTCTTC. As protein: CASSVQGALNEQFF.